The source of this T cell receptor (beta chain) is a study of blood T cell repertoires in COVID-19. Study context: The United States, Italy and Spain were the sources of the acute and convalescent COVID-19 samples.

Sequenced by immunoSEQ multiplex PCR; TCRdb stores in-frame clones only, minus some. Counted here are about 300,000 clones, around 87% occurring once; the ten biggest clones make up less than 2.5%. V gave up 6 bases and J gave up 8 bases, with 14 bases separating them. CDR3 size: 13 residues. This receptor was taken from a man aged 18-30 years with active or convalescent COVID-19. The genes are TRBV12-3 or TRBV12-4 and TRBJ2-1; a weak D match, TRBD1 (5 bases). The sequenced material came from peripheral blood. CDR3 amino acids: CASRTNQGHEQFF. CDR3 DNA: TGTGCCAGCAGAACGAACCAGGGTCATGAGCAGTTCTTC.